The clone carrying this T cell receptor beta chain was counted many times. This CDR3 has 17 residues. The trim removed 1 base at V and 9 bases at J, leaving 13 bases unmatched. The V gene's germline CDR1 is SGHAT and CDR2 FQNNGV. This sample is part of a study of tumor-infiltrating lymphocytes in primary liver carcinoma. Blood RNA was derived from unsorted whole blood, and germline DNA was extracted too. Researchers generated TCR beta cDNA from approximately 500 ng of total RNA, relying on a constant-region primer. It was through three nested multiplex PCR rounds of slightly modified ARM-PCR that TCR beta libraries arose. A C-beta reverse primer was combined with TRBV1-TRBV30 forward primers in the first two PCR rounds, and each round had approximately 10 cycles. A single record per CDR3 protein comes from TCRdb applying MiXCR to the multiplex PCR reads. In the table there are hundreds of thousands of distinct CDR3 sequences, 58% of which are singletons.

The source material was peripheral blood. This sequence was found in a woman aged 30 to 39 with primary liver carcinoma and hepatitis B virus infection. This chain links TRBV11-2 with TRBJ2-1, with 9 bases lining up with TRBD2. The CDR3 protein is CASSLGDWREGRGEQFF. CDR3 in DNA: TGTGCCAGCAGCTTAGGGGACTGGCGGGAGGGCCGGGGTGAGCAGTTCTTC.